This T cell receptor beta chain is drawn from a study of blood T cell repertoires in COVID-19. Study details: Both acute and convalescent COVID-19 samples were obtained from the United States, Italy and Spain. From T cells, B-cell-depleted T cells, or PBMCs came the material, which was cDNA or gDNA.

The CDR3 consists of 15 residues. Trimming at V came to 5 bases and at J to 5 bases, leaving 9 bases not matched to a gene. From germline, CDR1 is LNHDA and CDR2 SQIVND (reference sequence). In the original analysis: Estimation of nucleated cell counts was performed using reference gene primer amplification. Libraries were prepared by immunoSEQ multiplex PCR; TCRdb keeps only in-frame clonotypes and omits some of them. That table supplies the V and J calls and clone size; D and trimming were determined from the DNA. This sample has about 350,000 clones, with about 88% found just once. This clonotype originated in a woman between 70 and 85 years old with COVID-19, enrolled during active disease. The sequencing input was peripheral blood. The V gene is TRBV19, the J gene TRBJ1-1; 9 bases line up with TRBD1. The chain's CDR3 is CASSPGDRVGTEAFF. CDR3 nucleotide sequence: TGTGCCAGTAGTCCCGGGGACAGGGTTGGAACTGAAGCTTTCTTT.